A single sample is the source of the 7 T cell receptor beta chains below, sequenced in a study of T cells in localized non-small cell lung cancer. Libraries were prepared by immunoSEQ multiplex PCR; TCRdb keeps only in-frame clonotypes and omits some of them. The sample lists around 79,000 clones, roughly 75% occurring once. Sample: PBMCs, taken before any cancer treatment. The receptor set was obtained from a man between 40 and 75 years old with stage II squamous cell lung carcinoma.

The rearrangement joins TRBV19 to TRBJ1-1; D remains unclear. The CDR3 runs 13 residues. V lost 3 bases, J lost 1 base, and 6 bases lay in between. The germline V gene encodes CDR1 LNHDA and CDR2 SQIVND (reference sequence). This CDR3 is CASSISENTEAFF. CDR3 nucleotides: TGTGCCAGTAGTATCTCCGAGAACACTGAAGCTTTCTTT.

The V and J genes are TRBV11-3 and TRBJ2-3; 10 positions match TRBD2. Germline CDR1 is SGHNT and CDR2 is YENEEA. Losses at the gene ends were 5 bases for V and 4 bases for J; bases not matched to a gene: 6. This CDR3 is built from 15 residues. CDR3 in amino acids: CASSLGLAAPDTQYF. The DNA of the CDR3 is TGTGCCAGCAGCCTCGGACTAGCGGCACCAGATACGCAGTATTTT.

V and J are TRBV19 and TRBJ2-1; 7 bases are a match to TRBD2. The CDR3 length is 15 residues. The germline CDR1 and CDR2 sequences are LNHDA and SQIVND (reference sequence). Trimming removed 10 bases from V and 0 bases from J; junction bases left unmatched: 9. This chain's CDR3 is CATRERRSSYNEQFF. The CDR3, as DNA: TGTGCCACGCGGGAGAGGAGGAGCTCCTACAATGAGCAGTTCTTC.

This chain links TRBV6-1 with TRBJ2-5; D possibly corresponds to TRBD2 (6 bases). Trimming cost V 8 bases and J 3 bases, with 16 bases left between them. In germline, CDR1 is MNHNS, CDR2 SASEGT. The CDR3 runs to 14 residues. The CDR3 coding sequence is TGTGCCAGCGTCTCCGGGACTTTCGAAGAGACCCAGTACTTC. Translation: CASVSGTFEETQYF.

The chain couples TRBV7-8 to TRBJ2-7; 8 positions match TRBD1. The length of the CDR3 is 15 residues. Germline trimming cut 5 bases from V and 3 bases from J; bases unmatched to any gene: 9. Germline V lookup: CDR1 SGHVS, CDR2 FQNEAQ. The CDR3 DNA is TGTGCCAGCAGCCTCCGATCCGGGACAGGCTACGAGCAGTACTTC. Its translation: CASSLRSGTGYEQYF.

This clone was seen ten or more times. The chain carries TRBV19 and TRBJ2-2; the D gene could be TRBD1 or TRBD2 (5 bases each). From germline, CDR1 is LNHDA and CDR2 SQIVND (reference sequence). V was trimmed by 7 bases and J by 4 bases, leaving 10 bases between them. The CDR3 contains 13 residues. This CDR3 reads CASTQGPTGELFF. The DNA of the CDR3 is TGTGCCAGTACCCAGGGACCCACCGGGGAGCTGTTTTTT.

The V and J genes are TRBV9 and TRBJ1-4, with a tentative D call TRBD1 (6 bases). Trimming removed 4 bases at V and 0 bases at J, with 16 bases between. CDR1 is SGDLS, CDR2 YYNGEE, per germline. The CDR3 consists of 17 residues. The CDR3 spells CASSPTGNLATNEKLFF. Here the CDR3 DNA reads TGTGCCAGCAGCCCGACAGGAAACCTGGCAACTAATGAAAAACTGTTTTTT.